Detailed here is one TCR beta chain. This specimen belongs to a study of cytomegalovirus exposure and HLA in healthy donors. TCRdb keeps only in-frame clones here, not all; method: immunoSEQ multiplex PCR. In the table there are 200,000 to 250,000 clones, approximately 88% of which are singletons. Unmatched junction bases numbered 5, after V lost 4 bases and J lost 6 bases. This CDR3 is built from 13 residues. Germline values: CDR1 MRHNA, CDR2 SNTAGT. The sequence derives from a woman aged 25-40 years in good health and CMV-seropositive. Sequencing used PBMCs. The rearrangement joins TRBV6-4 to TRBJ2-7, with TRBD2 matching over 8 bases. CDR3 coding DNA: TGTGCCAGCAGTGCTGGCCGGGGGGGCGAGCAGTACTTC. Translation: CASSAGRGGEQYF.